One sample yielded the 23 T cell receptor beta chains listed below, sequenced in a study of blood T cell repertoires in COVID-19. Libraries were prepared by immunoSEQ multiplex PCR; TCRdb keeps only in-frame clonotypes and omits some of them. The table lists some 220,000 clones, about 83% of them singletons, with approximately 5.7% in the top ten. The specimen sequenced was peripheral blood. All receptors derive from a human donor in a cohort sampled during active COVID-19.

This chain uses TRBV5-1 with TRBJ2-7; 15 bases are shared with TRBD2. The CDR3 runs 16 residues. Germline V gene sequence: CDR1 SGHRS, CDR2 YFSETQ. V was pared by 4 bases and J by 6 bases, with 8 bases of the junction left unmatched. CDR3 amino acids: CASSHGLAGGPGEQYF. The CDR3 coding sequence is TGCGCCAGCAGCCACGGACTAGCGGGAGGGCCTGGCGAGCAGTACTTC.

This chain connects TRBV11-3 to TRBJ2-1; TRBD2 agrees at 9 bases. The CDR3 extends over 15 amino acids. CDR1 is SGHNT and CDR2 is YENEEA in the germline V gene. V lost 0 bases and J lost 7; bases outside the gene matches: 4. The CDR3 reads CASSLELAGPNEQFF. CDR3 DNA: TGTGCCAGCAGCTTAGAGCTAGCGGGGCCTAATGAGCAGTTCTTC.

This clone turned up a few times. The chain uses TRBV10-3 and TRBJ1-2; maybe TRBD1 (6 bases). The V end lost 10 bases, the J end lost 6 bases, and 21 bases lay between the germline ends. Germline-derived CDR1 and CDR2 are ENHRY and SYGVKD. CDR3 length equals 14 residues. This CDR3 is CATVGMAGADGYTF. DNA of the CDR3: TGTGCCACAGTGGGGATGGCGGGGGCCGATGGCTACACCTTC.

As regards this clone: The same CDR3 arises from other DNA sequences in this sample as well. The chain has TRBV6-6 and TRBJ2-5, with D possibly being TRBD2 (6 bases). From germline, CDR1 is MNHNY and CDR2 SVGAGI (reference sequence). The CDR3 loop spans 14 amino acids. V was shortened by 2 bases and J by 2 bases, with 9 bases between the two germline ends. The CDR3 bases are TGTGCCAGCAGTTACAGGGGAGGTCAAGAGACCCAGTACTTC. This encodes CASSYRGGQETQYF.

The V gene is TRBV19, the J gene TRBJ2-3; D is possibly TRBD2 (5 bases). Between the trimmed V and J ends, which lost 4 bases and 8 bases, there was a span of 10 bases. The CDR3 totals 12 residues. Germline CDR1 LNHDA, CDR2 SQIVND (reference sequence). The DNA of the CDR3 is TGTGCCAGTAGTAAGGTCGAGGGTACGCAGTATTTT. Translated, it gives CASSKVEGTQYF.

The chain is built from TRBV6-1 and TRBJ1-5, with D possibly being TRBD1 (6 bases). Between the trimmed V and J ends, which lost 4 bases and 0 bases, there was a span of 13 bases. Germline CDR1 and CDR2: MNHNS and SASEGT. The CDR3 has 16 residues. CDR3 bases: TGTGCCAGCAGTGGAAACAGGGCGTATAGCAATCAGCCCCAGCATTTT. It is translated as CASSGNRAYSNQPQHF.

Only one count was recorded for this clone. The chain combines TRBV19 with TRBJ2-5, with D tentatively TRBD1 (6 bases). The CDR3 contains 13 residues. Germline assignment: CDR1 LNHDA and CDR2 SQIVND (reference sequence). V dropped 9 bases and J dropped 4 bases, with 15 bases sitting between them. CDR3 in amino acids: CASNPSRGETQYF. For the CDR3, the DNA is TGTGCCAGCAACCCCAGCAGGGGAGAGACCCAGTACTTC.

This clone was detected only once. The chain combines TRBV28 with TRBJ1-5; TRBD1 matches at 9 bases. The CDR3 extends over 15 amino acids. Trimming removed 6 bases from V and 6 bases from J; junction bases left unmatched: 9. CDR1 is MDHEN, CDR2 SYDVKM, per germline. CDR3: CASSRPGQGFQPQHF. The DNA for the CDR3 is TGTGCCAGCAGCAGACCGGGACAGGGTTTTCAGCCCCAGCATTTT.

The chain uses TRBV19 and TRBJ2-7, with 7 bases aligning to TRBD1. The CDR3 runs to 14 residues. Germline V CDR1 and CDR2: LNHDA, SQIVND (reference sequence). Trimming cost V 6 bases and J 5 bases; bases outside gene matches: 10. The CDR3, as DNA: TGTGCCAGTAGAACGAACGGACAGGATAACGAGCAGTACTTC. This sequence encodes CASRTNGQDNEQYF.

The genes are TRBV15 and TRBJ2-1; 9 nucleotides align to TRBD2. V lost 7 bases to trimming and J lost 7 bases; unmatched junction nucleotides: 8. The CDR3 totals 14 residues. CDR1 is LNHNV and CDR2 is YYDKDF in the germline V gene (reference sequence). CDR3 sequence reads: CATKGAGGVNEQFF. CDR3 coding DNA: TGTGCCACCAAGGGTGCGGGAGGGGTAAATGAGCAGTTCTTC.

The chain employs TRBV18 and TRBJ2-1; D unclear. This CDR3 is 16 amino acids long. Germline V gene sequence: CDR1 KGHSH, CDR2 LQKENI. Trimming shortened V by 0 bases and J by 2 bases, and 11 bases separated the two germline ends. Written as DNA, the CDR3 is TGTGCCAGCTCACCACCGAGAGCGAGCACCTACAATGAGCAGTTCTTC. Translating it yields CASSPPRASTYNEQFF.

This clone was detected once. The V and J genes are TRBV7-2 and TRBJ1-1, with 9 bases lining up with TRBD1. Germline lookup yields CDR1 SGHTA and CDR2 FQGNSA. Trimming removed 2 bases from V and 3 bases from J; junction bases left unmatched: 13. This CDR3 contains 18 residues. CDR3 sequence (DNA): TGTGCCAGCAGCTTAATCGGGGGTTCGCGGACAGGGGACACTGAAGCTTTCTTT. Translating it yields CASSLIGGSRTGDTEAFF.

This rearrangement joins TRBV6-6 to TRBJ1-3; no clear D. V dropped 6 bases and J dropped 10 bases, with 22 bases sitting between them. The CDR3 runs to 15 residues. Germline V gene lookup returns CDR1 MNHNY and CDR2 SVGAGI (reference sequence). The CDR3 DNA is TGTGCCAGCAGCCGGAAGCGGACGGGGAACGGTACCATATATTTT. Translation gives CASSRKRTGNGTIYF.

J is TRBJ2-1 and V is TRBV3-1 (or the pseudogene TRBV3-2); 15 bases align to TRBD2. The length of the CDR3 is 17 residues. The V and J ends lost 3 bases and 8 bases, in that order; junction bases with no gene match: 8. Germline assignment: CDR1 LGHDT and CDR2 YNNKEL (reference sequence). For the CDR3, the DNA is TGTGCCAGCAGCCACCGGACTAGCGGGGGGGCCGTGGATGAGCAGTTCTTC. Residues: CASSHRTSGGAVDEQFF.

This clone has a handful of counts. V gene TRBV18 combines with J gene TRBJ1-5; D is perhaps TRBD1 (5 bases). V was cut by 6 bases and J by 4 bases, with 13 bases left in between. The CDR3 runs to 14 residues. Germline loops: CDR1 KGHSH, CDR2 LQKENI. The CDR3 DNA reads as TGTGCCAGCTCCCCCTCCGGGGGTAATCAGCCCCAGCATTTT. The encoded protein is CASSPSGGNQPQHF.

The J gene is TRBJ2-7, the V gene TRBV2; the match to TRBD1 covers 10 bases. Germline trimming cut 6 bases from V and 6 bases from J; bases unmatched to any gene: 8. The V gene's germline CDR1 is SNHLY and CDR2 FYNNEI. The CDR3 length is 14 residues. The CDR3: CASRAGTGVAEQYF. The CDR3, as DNA: TGTGCCAGCAGGGCCGGGACAGGGGTAGCCGAGCAGTACTTC.

The V gene is TRBV11-3, the J gene TRBJ2-3; the D gene is possibly TRBD2 (6 bases). Germline-derived CDR1 and CDR2 are SGHNT and YENEEA. The CDR3 is 13 amino acids. Trimming pared 3 bases from V and 4 bases from J, leaving 8 bases between. The CDR3, as DNA: TGTGCCAGCAGCTTCGGGGGAGCAGATACGCAGTATTTT. It encodes CASSFGGADTQYF.

The genes are TRBV27 and TRBJ2-5; tentative D call: TRBD1 (5 bases). This CDR3 has 14 amino acids. Trimming removed 3 bases at V and 1 base at J, with 9 bases between. CDR1 MNHEY and CDR2 SMNVEV come from the germline V gene (reference sequence). This CDR3 reads CASSLRQSQETQYF. DNA of the CDR3: TGTGCCAGCAGTTTGCGACAGTCCCAAGAGACCCAGTACTTC.

The rearrangement uses TRBV18 and TRBJ2-7; TRBD1 aligns across 8 bases. CDR1 is KGHSH, CDR2 LQKENI, per germline. This CDR3 has 15 amino acids. V shed 6 bases and J 1 base; nucleotides not matched to a gene: 8. The CDR3 DNA reads as TGTGCCAGCTCCCTAGGGACAGGAGCTTCCTACGAGCAGTACTTC. Its translation is CASSLGTGASYEQYF.

This chain links TRBV20-1 with TRBJ1-1, with D perhaps matching TRBD1 (6 bases). The CDR3 runs to 12 residues. CDR1 and CDR2 (germline): DFQATT, SNEGSKA (reference sequence). Trimming removed 3 bases at V and 7 bases at J, with 12 bases between. The CDR3 DNA reads as TGCAGTGCTAGTAGGGGGTCGGGTGAAGCTTTCTTT. Protein: CSASRGSGEAFF.

The chain joins TRBV5-4 to TRBJ2-4; D perhaps matches TRBD2 (5 bases). CDR1 is SGHNT, CDR2 YYREEE, per germline (reference sequence). This CDR3 region has 15 residues. V lost 3 bases, J lost 0 bases, and 10 bases lay in between. CDR3 region: CASSWNGVAKNIQYF. Here the CDR3 DNA reads TGTGCCAGCAGCTGGAACGGGGTAGCCAAAAACATTCAGTACTTC.

V gene TRBV6-5 combines with J gene TRBJ2-7, with D possibly being TRBD2 (6 bases). Trimming took off 5 bases at V and 2 bases at J, with 13 bases between the two ends. Germline assignment: CDR1 MNHEY and CDR2 SVGAGI. The CDR3 has 14 residues. The CDR3 DNA is TGTGCCAGCAGTACCCTCGGGAGCGCCTACGAGCAGTACTTC. It encodes CASSTLGSAYEQYF.

The rearrangement uses TRBV30 and TRBJ2-7; maybe TRBD1 (5 bases). Germline assignment: CDR1 GTSNPN and CDR2 SVGIG (reference sequence). The CDR3 covers 14 residues. V was clipped by 0 bases and J by 3 bases, with 12 bases between them. The CDR3 region is CAWSVEKGFYEQYF. CDR3 DNA: TGTGCCTGGAGTGTAGAGAAGGGGTTCTACGAGCAGTACTTC. Combining the CDR3 with reference TRBV30 and TRBJ2-7 gives the whole variable domain SQTIHQWPATLVQPVGSPLSLECTVEGTSNPNLYWYRQAAGRGLQLLFYSVGIGQISSEVPQNLSASRPQDRQFILSSKKLLLSDSGFYLCAWSVEKGFYEQYFGPGTRLTVT.